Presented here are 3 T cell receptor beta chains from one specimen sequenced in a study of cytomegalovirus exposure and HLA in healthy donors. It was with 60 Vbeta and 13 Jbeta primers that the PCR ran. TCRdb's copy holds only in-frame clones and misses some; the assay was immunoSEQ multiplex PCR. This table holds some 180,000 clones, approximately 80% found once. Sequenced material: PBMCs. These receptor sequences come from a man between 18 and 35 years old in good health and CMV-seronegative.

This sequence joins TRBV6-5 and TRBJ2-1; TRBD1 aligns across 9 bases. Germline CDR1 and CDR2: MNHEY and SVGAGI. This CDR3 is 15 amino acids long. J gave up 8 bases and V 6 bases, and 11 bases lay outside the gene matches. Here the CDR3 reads CASRPATGGGHEQFF. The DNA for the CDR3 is TGTGCCAGCAGACCAGCGACAGGGGGTGGCCATGAGCAGTTCTTC.

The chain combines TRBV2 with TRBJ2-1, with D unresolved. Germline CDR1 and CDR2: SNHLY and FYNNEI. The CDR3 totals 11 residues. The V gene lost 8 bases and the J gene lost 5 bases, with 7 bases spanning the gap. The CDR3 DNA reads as TGTGCCAGCGTATTAAACAATGAGCAGTTCTTC. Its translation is CASVLNNEQFF.

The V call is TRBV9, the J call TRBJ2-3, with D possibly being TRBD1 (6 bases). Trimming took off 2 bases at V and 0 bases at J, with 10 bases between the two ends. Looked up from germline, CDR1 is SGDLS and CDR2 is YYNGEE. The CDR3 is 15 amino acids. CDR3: CASSVGAVSTDTQYF. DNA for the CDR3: TGTGCCAGCAGCGTGGGGGCGGTTAGCACAGATACGCAGTATTTT. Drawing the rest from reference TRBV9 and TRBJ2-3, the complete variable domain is DSGVTQTPKHLITATGQRVTLRCSPRSGDLSVYWYQQSLDQGLQFLIQYYNGEERAKGNILERFSAQQFPDLHSELNLSSLELGDSALYFCASSVGAVSTDTQYFGPGTRLTVL.